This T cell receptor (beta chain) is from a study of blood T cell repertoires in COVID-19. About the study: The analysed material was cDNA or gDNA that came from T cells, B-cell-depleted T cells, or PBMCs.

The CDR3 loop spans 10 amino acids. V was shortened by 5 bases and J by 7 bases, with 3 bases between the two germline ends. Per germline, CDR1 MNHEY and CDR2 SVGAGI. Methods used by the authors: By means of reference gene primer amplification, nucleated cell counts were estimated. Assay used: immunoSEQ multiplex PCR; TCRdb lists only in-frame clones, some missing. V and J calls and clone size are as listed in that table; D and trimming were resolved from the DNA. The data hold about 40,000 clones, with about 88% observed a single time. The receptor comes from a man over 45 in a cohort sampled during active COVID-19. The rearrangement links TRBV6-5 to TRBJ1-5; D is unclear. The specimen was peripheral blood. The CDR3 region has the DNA TGTGCCAGCAGTCGGCAGCCCCAGCATTTT. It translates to CASSRQPQHF.